The rows below give T cell receptor beta chains drawn from one sample of a study of Graves' ophthalmopathy and Graves' hyperthyroidism. TCRdb passed the multiplex PCR reads through MiXCR, listing each CDR3 protein once. This table holds 660,000 or so distinct CDR3 sequences, about two fifths found once. The sequencing input was peripheral blood. The receptor set was obtained from an adult man with Graves' ophthalmopathy. The CDR3 runs from the conserved cysteine through the conserved F or W. D genes are given only for firm matches. Clone size, where shown, is once, few, many, or a class for clones that have expanded.

>TRBD2|NA|TRBJ2-5|TRBV9
TGCGCCAGCAGCACGGGGGGGGTCGGAGAGACCCAGTACTTC
CASSTGGVGETQYF
>TRBD2|many|TRBJ2-5|TRBV2
TGTGCCAGCTCGAGGGGACTAGCGAAAGAGACCCAGTACTTC
CASSRGLAKETQYF
>NA|NA|TRBJ1-1|TRBV7-9
TGTGCCAGCAGCCGACTAGCGGGGAACACTGAAGCTTTCTTT
CASSRLAGNTEAFF
>TRBD1|many|TRBJ1-1|TRBV12-3/TRBV12-4
TGTGCCAGCAGCAATCGACAGGGGTCGGGGACTGAAGCTTTCTTT
CASSNRQGSGTEAFF
>TRBD1|NA|TRBJ2-5|TRBV19
TGTGCCAGTAGTACCAACAGGGGCGGGGAGACCCAGTACTTC
CASSTNRGGETQYF
>NA|few|TRBJ1-1|TRBV6-5
TGTGCCAGCAGTTACTCGTTCGGGTATTTCGGGGGTCGGAACACTGAAGCTTTCTTT
CASSYSFGYFGGRNTEAFF
>NA|many|TRBJ2-5|TRBV15
TGTGCCACCAGCAGAGATTTGTCGGGTCCGGGAGTGGAGACCCAGTACTTC
CATSRDLSGPGVETQYF
>TRBD1|many|TRBJ2-7|TRBV4-1
TGCGCCAGCAGCCCCACCGGAAGGGACAGGGGCCACGAGCAGTACTTC
CASSPTGRDRGHEQYF
>NA|many|TRBJ2-2|TRBV7-9
TGTGCCAGCAGCTTCCGTGGGAACACCGGGGAGCTGTTTTTT
CASSFRGNTGELFF
>NA|many|TRBJ1-1|TRBV2
TGTGCCAGCAAAACCGGGAACCGACCGGGACAAAGTGAAGCTTTCTTT
CASKTGNRPGQSEAFF
>NA|NA|TRBJ2-3|TRBV12-3/TRBV12-4
TGTGCCAGCGTCGGAGATACGCAGTATTTT
CASVGDTQYF
>NA|NA|TRBJ2-7|TRBV7-2
TGTGCCAGCAGCCAGCAGGTGGCGCGGTACTTC
CASSQQVARYF
>NA|many|TRBJ2-2|TRBV9
TGTGCCAGCAGCCCCCGGACAGTCAACACCGGGGAGCTGTTTTTT
CASSPRTVNTGELFF
>TRBD1|NA|TRBJ1-2|TRBV25-1
TGTGCCTGGAGTCTACAGGGGCTCTATGGCTACACCTTC
CAWSLQGLYGYTF
>TRBD1|few|TRBJ1-6|TRBV10-3
TGTGCCAGCAGTCATACAGGGGAGAATTCACCCCTCCACTTT
CASSHTGENSPLHF
>NA|many|TRBJ1-1|TRBV20-1
TGCAGTGCTCCCGGACGGCGGGACACTGAAGCTTTCTTT
CSAPGRRDTEAFF
>TRBD1|NA|TRBJ1-1|TRBV10-3
TGTGCCATCACCCAGACAGGGTCGAACACTGAAGCTTTCTTT
CAITQTGSNTEAFF
>TRBD1|many|TRBJ1-4|TRBV2
TGTGCCAGCGGATCCGGGACAGCCTCAACTAATGAAAAACTGTTTTTT
CASGSGTASTNEKLFF
>NA|NA|TRBJ1-4|TRBV25-1
TGTGCCAGCAGTGTAACGGGACATAAGCAAGATGAAAAACTGTTTTTT
CASSVTGHKQDEKLFF
>NA|NA|TRBJ2-1|TRBV7-9
TGTGCCAGCAGCTTAGGGGTAGTGAATGAGCAGTTCTTC
CASSLGVVNEQFF
>NA|NA|TRBJ2-5|TRBV7-9
TGCGCCGGCAGCCAACATCGACAGGCCCCCCAAGAGACCCAGTACTTC
CAGSQHRQAPQETQYF
>TRBD1|once|TRBJ1-5|TRBV9
TGTGCCAGCAGCGTAGGAGGGACAGGCCAGCCCCAGCATTTT
CASSVGGTGQPQHF
>TRBD2|NA|TRBJ2-2|TRBV7-9
TGTGCCAGCAGCCTGGGACTAGCCGACTCCGGGGAGCCGTTTTTT
CASSLGLADSGEPFF
>NA|many|TRBJ2-2|TRBV7-7
TGTGCTAGCAGCTACAGGGAAAACACCGGGGAGCTGTTTTTT
CASSYRENTGELFF
>NA|NA|TRBJ2-7|TRBV7-2
TGTGCCAGCAGCTTAGGGCTCACACGGGCGAATGAGCAGTACTTC
CASSLGLTRANEQYF
>NA|NA|TRBJ1-2|TRBV29-1
TGCAGCGTTGTAGCGGGAGGGGGGCATGGCTACACCTTC
CSVVAGGGHGYTF
>NA|many|TRBJ2-5|TRBV9
TGTGCCAGCAGTACGTTCGTCCAAGAGACCCAGTACTTC
CASSTFVQETQYF
>TRBD1|NA|TRBJ2-1|TRBV29-1
TGCAGCACTCCCCTACCGGGACAGGAACTAAGTAATGAGCAGTTCTTC
CSTPLPGQELSNEQFF
>NA|few|TRBJ2-7|TRBV7-2
TGTGCCAGCAGCCCGGTTGGCCCCGGGACGGTCTACGAGCAGTACTTC
CASSPVGPGTVYEQYF
>NA|once|TRBJ2-1|TRBV11-2
TGTGCCAGCGGATCCGAGTTTCCCTCTTACAATGAGCAGTTCTTC
CASGSEFPSYNEQFF
>NA|few|TRBJ1-1|TRBV5-5
TGTGCCAGCATGAGCCGTTTTACTGAAGCTTTCTTT
CASMSRFTEAFF
>TRBD1|NA|TRBJ1-2|TRBV10-3
TGTGCCATCAGTAGTATGACAGGGGGTGGCTACACCTTC
CAISSMTGGGYTF
>TRBD1|few|TRBJ1-1|TRBV5-1
TGCGCCAGCAGCTTGGGTTTGTCAGGGGGAGTTGGAGCTTTCTTT
CASSLGLSGGVGAFF
>NA|NA|TRBJ2-1|TRBV29-1
TGCAGCGTTAGTACAGGGACCTACAATGAGCAGTTCTTC
CSVSTGTYNEQFF
>NA|NA|TRBJ1-5|TRBV19
TGTGCCAGTTCAATTGGAGTGACAGGTGTGAATCAGCCCCAGCATTTT
CASSIGVTGVNQPQHF
>NA|many|TRBJ1-2|TRBV14
TGTGCCAGCAGCCAAGATGGCAGGGGAGAGGATGGCTACACCTTC
CASSQDGRGEDGYTF
>NA|NA|TRBJ1-3|TRBV11-2
TGTGCCAGCAGCGATAGGAGGAGGAGGAACACCATATACTTT
CASSDRRRRNTIYF
>NA|NA|TRBJ2-5|TRBV24-1
TGTGCCACCAGTGATTGGCCTAGCGATATCCAGTACTTC
CATSDWPSDIQYF
>NA|medium-sized|TRBJ1-6|TRBV9
TGTGCCAGCAGCGGGAGCAATGCTCCCCTCCACTTT
CASSGSNAPLHF
>TRBD1|NA|TRBJ2-5|TRBV29-1
TGCAGCGTTCAACAGGGGGCAGAAGAGACCCAGTACTTC
CSVQQGAEETQYF
>NA|NA|TRBJ2-7|TRBV29-1
TGCAGCGTCTTCGACTCCGGGGAGGACGAGCAGTACTTC
CSVFDSGEDEQYF
>NA|NA|TRBJ2-5|TRBV7-9
TGTGCCAGCAGCTTAGCGCGAATGGCGGGAAGGGAGACCCAGTACTTC
CASSLARMAGRETQYF
>TRBD1|many|TRBJ1-2|TRBV7-2
TGTGCCAGCAGCTTAATAAGTGGACAGGTGTATGGCTACACCTTC
CASSLISGQVYGYTF
>NA|medium-sized|TRBJ1-1|TRBV15
TGTGCCACCAGCAGAGACTTGAACACTGAAGCTTTCTTT
CATSRDLNTEAFF
>NA|many|TRBJ2-7|TRBV7-9
TGTGCCAGCAGCCCTCAACAGGGATACGAGCAGTACTTC
CASSPQQGYEQYF
>NA|many|TRBJ2-7|TRBV2
TGTGCCAGCCAACTCCACTACGAGCAGTACTTC
CASQLHYEQYF
>TRBD1|many|TRBJ1-2|TRBV7-9
TGTGCCAGGTGCCGGGACAGGGGGTCTGGCTACACCTTC
CARCRDRGSGYTF
>NA|few|TRBJ1-2|TRBV27
TGTGCCAGCAGTTTATCAATCGGGGCCTATGGCTACACCTTC
CASSLSIGAYGYTF
>TRBD2|NA|TRBJ2-7|TRBV5-4
TGTGCCAGCAGCCCTGGGGGGGTGGACGAGCAGTACTTC
CASSPGGVDEQYF
>NA|many|TRBJ1-1|TRBV20-1
TGCAGTGCTAGAGAGCCATCGAACACTGAAGCTTTCTTT
CSAREPSNTEAFF
>NA|many|TRBJ2-7|TRBV10-3
TGTGCCATCAGCGGCCCTTCCTCCTACGAGCAGTACTTC
CAISGPSSYEQYF
>TRBD1|NA|TRBJ2-7|TRBV7-1
TGTGCCAGCAGCTCAAAGGACACTGCCGGGCGGACAGGGATCTACGAGCAGTACTTC
CASSSKDTAGRTGIYEQYF
>TRBD2|NA|TRBJ2-1|TRBV7-6
TGTGCCAGCAGCTGGAGCGGGATATACAATGAGCAGTTCTTC
CASSWSGIYNEQFF
>TRBD1|NA|TRBJ1-6|TRBV7-8
TGTGCCAGCAGCCCAAGACCGGGACAGGGATTTGGGTCACCCCTCCACTTT
CASSPRPGQGFGSPLHF